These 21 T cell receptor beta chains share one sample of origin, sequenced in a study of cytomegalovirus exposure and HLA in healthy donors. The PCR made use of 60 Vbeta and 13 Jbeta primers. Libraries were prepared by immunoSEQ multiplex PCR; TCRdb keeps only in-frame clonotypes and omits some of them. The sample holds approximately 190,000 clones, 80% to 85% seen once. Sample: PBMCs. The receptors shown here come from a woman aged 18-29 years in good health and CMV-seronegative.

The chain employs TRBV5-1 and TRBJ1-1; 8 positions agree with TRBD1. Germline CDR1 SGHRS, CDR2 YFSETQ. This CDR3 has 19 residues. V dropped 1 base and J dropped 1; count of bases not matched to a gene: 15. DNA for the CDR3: TGCGCCAGCAGCTTGTGGGGGCCCGGGGGACAGGTAGGGAACACTGAAGCTTTCTTT. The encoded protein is CASSLWGPGGQVGNTEAFF. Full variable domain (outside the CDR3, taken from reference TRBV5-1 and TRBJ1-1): KAGVTQTPRYLIKTRGQQVTLSCSPISGHRSVSWYQQTPGQGLQFLFEYFSETQRNKGNFPGRFSGRQFSNSRSEMNVSTLELGDSALYLCASSLWGPGGQVGNTEAFFGQGTRLTVV.

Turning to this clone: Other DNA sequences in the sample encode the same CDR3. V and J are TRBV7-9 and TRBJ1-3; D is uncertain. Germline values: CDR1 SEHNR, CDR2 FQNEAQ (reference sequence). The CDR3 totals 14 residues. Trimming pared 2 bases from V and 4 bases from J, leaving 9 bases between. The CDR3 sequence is CASSLRGSGNTIYF. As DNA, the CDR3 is TGTGCCAGCAGCTTACGAGGTAGCGGAAACACCATATATTTT. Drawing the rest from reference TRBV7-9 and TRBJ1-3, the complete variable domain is DTGVSQNPRHKITKRGQNVTFRCDPISEHNRLYWYRQTLGQGPEFLTYFQNEAQLEKSRLLSDRFSAERPKGSFSTLEIQRTEQGDSAMYLCASSLRGSGNTIYFGEGSWLTVV.

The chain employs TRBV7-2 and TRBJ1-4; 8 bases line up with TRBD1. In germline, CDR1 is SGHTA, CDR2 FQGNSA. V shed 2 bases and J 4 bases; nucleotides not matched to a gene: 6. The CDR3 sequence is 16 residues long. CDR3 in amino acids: CASSLQGAPNNEKLFF. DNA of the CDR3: TGTGCCAGCAGCTTACAGGGGGCCCCCAATAATGAAAAACTGTTTTTT.

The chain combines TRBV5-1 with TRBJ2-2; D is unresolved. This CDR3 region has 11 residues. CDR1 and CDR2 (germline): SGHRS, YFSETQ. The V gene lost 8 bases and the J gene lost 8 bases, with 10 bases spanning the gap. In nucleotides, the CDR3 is TGCGCCAGTCTAGGCCCAGGGGAGCTGTTTTTT. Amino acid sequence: CASLGPGELFF.

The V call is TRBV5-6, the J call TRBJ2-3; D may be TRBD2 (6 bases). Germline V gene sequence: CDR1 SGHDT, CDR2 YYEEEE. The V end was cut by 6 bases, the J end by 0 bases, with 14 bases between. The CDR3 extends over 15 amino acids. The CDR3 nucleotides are TGTGCCAGCAACCCCACGCGGGGAAGCACAGATACGCAGTATTTT. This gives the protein CASNPTRGSTDTQYF.

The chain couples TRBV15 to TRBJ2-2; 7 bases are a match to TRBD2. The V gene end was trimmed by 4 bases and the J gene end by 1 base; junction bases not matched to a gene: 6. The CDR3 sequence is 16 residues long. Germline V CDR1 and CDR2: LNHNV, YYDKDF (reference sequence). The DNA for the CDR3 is TGTGCCACCAGCAACCCCACTAGCGAGAACACCGGGGAGCTGTTTTTT. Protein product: CATSNPTSENTGELFF.

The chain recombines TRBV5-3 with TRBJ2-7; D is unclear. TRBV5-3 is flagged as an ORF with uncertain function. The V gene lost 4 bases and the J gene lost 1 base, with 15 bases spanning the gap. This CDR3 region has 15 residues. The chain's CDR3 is CARSLDYRRSYEQYF. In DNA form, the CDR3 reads TGTGCCAGAAGCCTAGATTACCGGCGATCCTACGAGCAGTACTTC.

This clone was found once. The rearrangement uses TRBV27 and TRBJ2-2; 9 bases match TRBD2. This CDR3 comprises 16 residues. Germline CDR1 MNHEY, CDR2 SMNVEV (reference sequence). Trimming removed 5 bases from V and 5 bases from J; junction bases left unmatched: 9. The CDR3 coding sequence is TGTGCCAGCAGTCCCAGGAAGGCGGGGGGGACCGGGGAGCTGTTTTTT. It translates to CASSPRKAGGTGELFF.

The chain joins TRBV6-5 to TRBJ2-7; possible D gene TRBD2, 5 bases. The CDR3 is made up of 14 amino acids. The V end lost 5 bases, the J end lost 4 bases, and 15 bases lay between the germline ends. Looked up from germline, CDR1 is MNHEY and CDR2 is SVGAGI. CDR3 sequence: CASSAGKNQYEQYF. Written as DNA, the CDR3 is TGTGCCAGCAGTGCCGGGAAAAATCAATACGAGCAGTACTTC.

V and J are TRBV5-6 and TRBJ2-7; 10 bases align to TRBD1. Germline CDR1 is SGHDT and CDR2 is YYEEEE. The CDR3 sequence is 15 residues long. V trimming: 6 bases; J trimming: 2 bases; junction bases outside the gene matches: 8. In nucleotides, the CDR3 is TGTGCCAGCACTCCGGGACAGGGGTGGCCCTACGAGCAGTACTTC. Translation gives CASTPGQGWPYEQYF.

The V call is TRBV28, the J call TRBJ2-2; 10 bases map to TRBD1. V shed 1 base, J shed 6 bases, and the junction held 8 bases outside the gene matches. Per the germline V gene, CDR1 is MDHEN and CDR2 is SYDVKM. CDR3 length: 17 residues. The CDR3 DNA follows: TGTGCCAGCAGTTTATTGGCGACAGGGGGCAGACCCGGGGAGCTGTTTTTT. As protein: CASSLLATGGRPGELFF.

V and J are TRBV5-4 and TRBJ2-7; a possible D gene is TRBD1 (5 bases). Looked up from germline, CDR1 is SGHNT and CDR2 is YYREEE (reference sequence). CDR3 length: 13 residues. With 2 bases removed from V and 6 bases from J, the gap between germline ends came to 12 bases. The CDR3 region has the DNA TGTGCCAGCAGCTTTAACAGGCCGCGCGAGCAGTACTTC. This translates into CASSFNRPREQYF.

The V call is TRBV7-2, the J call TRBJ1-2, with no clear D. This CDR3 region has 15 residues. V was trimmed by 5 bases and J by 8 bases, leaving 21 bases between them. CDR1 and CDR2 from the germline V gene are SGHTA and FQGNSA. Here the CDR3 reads CASSPRTGNIGGYTF. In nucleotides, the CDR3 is TGTGCCAGCAGCCCTCGGACGGGAAATATCGGGGGCTACACCTTC. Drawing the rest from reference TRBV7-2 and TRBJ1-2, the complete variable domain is GAGVSQSPSNKVTEKGKDVELRCDPISGHTALYWYRQSLGQGLEFLIYFQGNSAPDKSGLPSDRFSAERTGGSVSTLTIQRTQQEDSAVYLCASSPRTGNIGGYTFGSGTRLTVV.

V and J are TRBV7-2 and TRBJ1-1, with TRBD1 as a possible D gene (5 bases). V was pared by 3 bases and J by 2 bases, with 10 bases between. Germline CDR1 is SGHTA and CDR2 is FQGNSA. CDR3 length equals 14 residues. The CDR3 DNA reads TGTGCCAGCAGCTTCGGGGGAGTAAACACTGAAGCTTTCTTT. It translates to CASSFGGVNTEAFF.

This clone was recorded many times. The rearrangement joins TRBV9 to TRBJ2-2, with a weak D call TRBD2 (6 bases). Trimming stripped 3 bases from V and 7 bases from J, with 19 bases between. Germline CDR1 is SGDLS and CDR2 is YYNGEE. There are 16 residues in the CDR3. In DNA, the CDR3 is TGTGCCAGCAGCGCCCGAAACCGCCCGGGGGACGGGGAGCTGTTTTTT. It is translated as CASSARNRPGDGELFF.

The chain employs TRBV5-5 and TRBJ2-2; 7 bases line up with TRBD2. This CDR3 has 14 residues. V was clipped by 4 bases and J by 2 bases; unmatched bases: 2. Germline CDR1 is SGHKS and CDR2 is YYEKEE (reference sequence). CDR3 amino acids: CASSPGGNTGELFF. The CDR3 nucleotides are TGTGCCAGCAGCCCGGGGGGAAACACCGGGGAGCTGTTTTTT.

The CDR3 loop reads CSVEGGPYEQYF. In DNA, the CDR3 is TGCAGCGTTGAAGGGGGGCCCTACGAGCAGTACTTC. The chain carries TRBV29-1 and TRBJ2-7, with D perhaps matching TRBD1 (6 bases). CDR1 SQVTM and CDR2 ANQGSEA come from the germline V gene. The V end was cut by 1 base, the J end by 2 bases, with 6 bases between. CDR3 size: 12 residues.

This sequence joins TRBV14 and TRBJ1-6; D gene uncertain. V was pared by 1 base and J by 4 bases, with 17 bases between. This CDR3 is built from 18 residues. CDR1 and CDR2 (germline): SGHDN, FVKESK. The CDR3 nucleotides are TGTGCCAGCAGCCAAGGTCCGGGTCGAATCGAGTATAATTCACCCCTCCACTTT. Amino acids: CASSQGPGRIEYNSPLHF.

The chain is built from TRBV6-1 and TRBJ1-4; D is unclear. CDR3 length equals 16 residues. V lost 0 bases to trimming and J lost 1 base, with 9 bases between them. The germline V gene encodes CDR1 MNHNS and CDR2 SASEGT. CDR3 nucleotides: TGTGCCAGCAGTGAAGCCCCCGGGAAAACTAATGAAAAACTGTTTTTT. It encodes CASSEAPGKTNEKLFF.

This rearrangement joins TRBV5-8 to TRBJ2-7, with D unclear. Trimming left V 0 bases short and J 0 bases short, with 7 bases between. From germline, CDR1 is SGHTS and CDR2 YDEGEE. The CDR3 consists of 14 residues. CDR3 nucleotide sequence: TGTGCCAGCAGCTTGGCCCTGAGCTCCTACGAGCAGTACTTC. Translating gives CASSLALSSYEQYF.

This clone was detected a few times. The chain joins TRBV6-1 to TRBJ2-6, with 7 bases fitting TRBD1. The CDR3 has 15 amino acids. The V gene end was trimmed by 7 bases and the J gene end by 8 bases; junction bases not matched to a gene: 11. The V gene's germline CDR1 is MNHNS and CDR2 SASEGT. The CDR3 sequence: CASIAGTVPTNVLTF. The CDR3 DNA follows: TGTGCCAGCATCGCCGGGACAGTACCGACCAACGTCCTGACTTTC.